This T cell receptor (beta chain) was sequenced for a study of shared clonotypes between healthy human individuals. Whole-study results and caveats: Estimated clonotype richness was generally higher in naive than memory subsets.

A single count supports this clone. Its antigen is not identified. A CD45RA+ naive subset and a CD45RA-negative memory subset were split from CD4+ cells. CDR3 length equals 14 residues. Germline V CDR1 and CDR2: MDHEN, SYDVKM. V lost 6 bases and J lost 0; bases outside the gene matches: 3. This table comes from immunoSEQ multiplex PCR, and its TCRdb copy is limited to in-frame clones, with some not included. This table has 600,000 to 700,000 clones, 55% to 85% appearing once. Material: memory CD4+ T cells sorted from blood. Subset of the sample: CD45RA-negative fraction. This clonotype originated in a woman aged 25 to 39 in good health. The V call is TRBV28, the J call TRBJ2-3; 7 bases are shared with TRBD1. For the CDR3, the DNA is TGTGCCAGCAGCAACAGGGGTAGCACAGATACGCAGTATTTT. Translating gives CASSNRGSTDTQYF.